This TCR beta chain was recovered during a study of T cell clonotyping in hematopoietic cell transplantation (dated by TCRdb to about 2021). Background on the whole study: A total of 130 to 150 blood samples were gathered in the study from 30 to 35 consecutive transplant recipients along with their related donors. Patient recruitment ran from late 2015 to early 2017, and follow-up continued until September 2020 or death. The research as a whole found: Only a small fraction of recipient repertoires overlapped donor repertoires, with over 97% appearing de novo at the given depth. Inverse Simpson Index values from donors and from recipients before transplant predicted broader TCR repertoire diversity after transplant. After transplant, TCR diversity in recipients dropped, and pathologically expanded clonotypes increased progressively from day 30 to day 180. The sample size was limited, and because cells were not sorted, the contributions of CD4 and CD8 repertoires could not be separated.

Remarks on this clone: Its specific antigen is unknown. No base quality values were provided; no much bigger clone lies one nucleotide off.

Blood samples for TCR beta sequencing were given by related transplant donors. Nuclei Lysis Solution was used to extract genomic DNA from fresh or cryopreserved unfractionated peripheral blood mononuclear cells. The immunoSEQ assay, a bias-controlled multiplex PCR with V- and J-specific primers, was used to amplify TCR beta CDR3 regions from genomic DNA. A proprietary barcode and Illumina adapter sequences were added to the CDR3 amplicons in a second PCR step. CDR3 libraries were sequenced on an Illumina MiSeq instrument. Per the authors' processing: Export and quality control were done with immunoSEQ Analyzer 3.0, while downstream analyses used R Bioconductor and Immunarch. Repertoire metrics were calculated using only productive rearrangements within the normalized downsampled data set. Clonotypes larger than 5 templates in the normalized cohort were defined as pathologically expanded. Repertoire diversity was measured with the Inverse Simpson Index. To capture all clonotypes, the CMV-specificity analyses were run on the non-normalized data set. TCRdb limited this immuneACCESS table to in-frame rearrangements with V and J called. A share of clones is missing; checked studies link under half to unresolved V genes, and the rest is unexplained. For V, J and clone size, that table is used; D and trimming come from the DNA. This sample is represented by under 45,000 clones; around nine tenths of them were singletons. The ten largest clones add up to approximately 2% of the sample.

This clonotype originated in a woman in her 40s in good health. Some clones in this sample may be carry-over from other donors' samples. Sequenced material: peripheral blood mononuclear cells.

The CDR3: CASSLTGGLEGAITNEKLFF. The DNA sequence is given as TGTGCCAGTAGCCTCACTGGCGGTTTGGAGGGGGCGATCACTAATGAAAAACTGTTTTTT. The rearranged chain carries TRBV19 and TRBJ1-4, with 7 central nucleotides matching TRBD1. The V end gives up 6 bases and the J end 2 bases, leaving 21 bases in the junction not matched to a gene. According to the germline V gene (reference sequence), CDR1 reads LNHDA and CDR2 reads SQIVND. From its cysteine to its phenylalanine, the CDR3 spans 20 amino acids. The DNA shown is the 60-base CDR3, in frame from base 1.